The source of this T cell receptor (beta chain) is a study of T cell clusters in autoimmune cytopenias. TRB was amplified from about 260 ng of peripheral blood genomic DNA per sample. Multiplex touch-down PCR amplified TRB using TRB-A and TRB-B pools in one tube. TCRdb re-called the multiplex PCR reads and shows each CDR3 protein once, DNA omitted. The sample totals over 9,500 distinct CDR3 sequences; its top ten clones hold roughly 21%. This CDR3 comprises 14 residues. Per germline, CDR1 SGHTA and CDR2 FQGNSA. A further study also used this sample, focusing on T cell repertoires in aging, cancer and after chemotherapy.

Specimen: peripheral blood. The V and J genes are TRBV7-2 and TRBJ2-7; lacking DNA, the TRBD1 call made by TCRdb goes unchecked. This TCR was recovered from a human donor in good health. CDR3 amino acids: CASSFQGSAYEQYF.